This T cell receptor beta chain was recovered during a study of blood T cell repertoires in COVID-19. The V end lost 0 bases, the J end lost 0 bases, and 9 bases lay between the germline ends. CDR1 is GTSNPN, CDR2 SVGIG, per germline (reference sequence). This CDR3 region has 15 residues. In the authors' workflow: Amplification of reference gene primers provided the estimated nucleated cell counts. Using immunoSEQ multiplex PCR, the repertoire was profiled, and TCRdb retains in-frame clones only, with some absent. Clone size and the V and J calls come from that table; the DNA yielded D and trimming. Here the sample spans around 260,000 clones, 80% to 90% being singletons.

The chain joins TRBV30 to TRBJ1-3; no clear D. The clonotype was recovered from a woman in her 70s with COVID-19, enrolled during active disease. The sample was peripheral blood. In DNA form, the CDR3 reads TGTGCCTGGAGTGTTTGGCCAAACTCTGGAAACACCATATATTTT. Translating it yields CAWSVWPNSGNTIYF.